This T cell receptor (beta chain) was captured by sequencing in a study of regulatory dendritic cells for organ transplantation (TCRdb year 2017). A note on the overall study: Before and after allostimulation with regulatory or mature dendritic cells, TCRbeta repertoires were sequenced from sorted naive and memory CD4+ and CD8+ T cells. General study outcomes and caveats: Repertoires were highly diverse in naive CD4+ and CD8+ T cells, less diverse in memory cells, and most oligoclonal in memory CD8+ cells. Of the resting subsets, the one holding the most alloreactive TCR clonotypes was memory CD8+ T cells. Expansion of memory CD8+ clones was induced by allostimulation in both subjects, but more limited expansion appeared to be induced by regulatory dendritic cells than by mature dendritic cells. Sequencing was done in only a couple of subjects, and the authors reported considerable heterogeneity between individuals in the alloreactive memory CD8+ T cell pool.

Regarding this clone: No cognate antigen has been identified for it. Per-nucleotide qualities are absent, and no much larger clonotype sits a single base away.

The CDR3 numbers 10 residues from cysteine through phenylalanine. CDR3 DNA is the only sequence kept; it has 30 bases, read in frame from the first base. CDR1 and CDR2 were assigned from the germline V gene as MNHNS and SASEGT. Trimming takes 3 bases from V and 15 bases from J, and the germline ends sit 9 bases apart. A multiplexed two-step PCR with Vbeta-specific forward primers and Jbeta-specific reverse primers was used to amplify the TCRbeta CDR3 regions. Through the immunoSEQ service, the TCRbeta libraries were run on an Illumina instrument for sequencing. The authors' analysis ran thus. V, D and J genes were assigned using IMGT annotation, and counts were corrected for multiplex PCR bias using synthetic CDR3 analogues. In the immunoSEQ Analyzer, repertoire clonality was calculated as one minus normalized Shannon entropy. Clonal expansion was defined using Fisher's exact test with Benjamini-Hochberg false discovery rate control and a two-tailed threshold of P<0.01. In its TCRdb copy, this immuneACCESS table keeps in-frame sequences only and misses some clones. Where compared with another copy, unresolved V genes explain less than half of these, and the others have no known cause. Clone size and V and J calls were adopted from that table, with D and trimming inferred from the DNA. In all, the sample holds 30,000 to 45,000 clones, and around 90% of those were seen once. In total, the top ten clones hold over 0.1% of the sample.

FACS was used to sort CD4+ or CD8+ cells into naive T cells, defined as CD45RA+, and memory T cells, defined as CD45RO+. Two healthy control subjects provided the T cells used for TCR sequencing. Unstimulated sorted T cell subsets were used as baseline controls for the mixed lymphocyte reactions. Genomic DNA was extracted with the Qiagen DNeasy Blood & Tissue Kit. Recombination linked TRBV6-1 to TRBJ2-1; no D segment can be confidently identified. The sequence was collected from a human donor in good health. The sequencing sample was made of naive CD8+ T cells from blood. Interpreted using the paper, the cell subset or site label stands for: CD45RA+ naive T cells. Here is the DNA: TGTGCCAGCAGTGATCCCCGTGTGTTCTTC. Translated, it gives CASSDPRVFF.